The next 32 T cell receptor beta chains were all read from a single sample in a study of cytomegalovirus exposure and HLA in healthy donors. Generated by immunoSEQ multiplex PCR, the TCRdb table keeps only in-frame clones and is missing some. The table shows about 72,000 clones, with less than 95% occurring only once. Material: PBMCs. These receptors came from a woman aged 18-35 years in good health and CMV-seronegative.

The rearrangement joins TRBV5-4 to TRBJ2-7, with 8 bases aligning to TRBD2. After removal of 4 bases from V and 5 bases from J, the junction contained 5 bases not matched to a gene. CDR1 SGHNT and CDR2 YYREEE come from the germline V gene (reference sequence). The length of the CDR3 is 13 residues. The CDR3 spells CASSRGGQNEQYF. For the CDR3, the DNA is TGTGCCAGCAGCCGGGGGGGCCAGAACGAGCAGTACTTC.

V usage is TRBV29-1 and J usage is TRBJ1-1; the match to TRBD1 covers 9 bases. V was clipped by 6 bases and J by 0 bases; unmatched bases: 5. The CDR3 has 14 residues. Germline V gene lookup returns CDR1 SQVTM and CDR2 ANQGSEA. DNA of the CDR3: TGCAGCGTAAGGACAGGGGCGTTGAACACTGAAGCTTTCTTT. It is translated as CSVRTGALNTEAFF.

The genes are TRBV19 and TRBJ2-5; TRBD1 matches at 7 bases. With 6 bases clipped from V and 5 bases from J, the junction kept 6 bases outside the gene matches. The germline V gene has CDR1 LNHDA and CDR2 SQIVND (reference sequence). This CDR3 is 13 amino acids long. The DNA of the CDR3 is TGTGCCAGTAGATTACAGGGGATGGAGACCCAGTACTTC. This translates into CASRLQGMETQYF. The variable domain in full, completed from reference TRBV19 and TRBJ2-5, reads DGGITQSPKYLFRKEGQNVTLSCEQNLNHDAMYWYRQDPGQGLRLIYYSQIVNDFQKGDIAEGYSVSREKKESFPLTVTSAQKNPTAFYLCASRLQGMETQYFGPGTRLLVL.

V gene TRBV7-8 combines with J gene TRBJ1-2; D perhaps matches TRBD1 (5 bases). This CDR3 has 15 residues. Germline CDR1 reads SGHVS; CDR2 reads FQNEAQ. V lost 2 bases to trimming and J lost 14 bases, with 24 bases between them. For the CDR3, the DNA is TGTGCCAGCAGCTTAACCCAATTGACAGCTATGGCTACAACCTTC. This codes for CASSLTQLTAMATTF.

The chain has TRBV15 and TRBJ2-3; 8 nucleotides align to TRBD2. Germline V gives CDR1 LNHNV, CDR2 YYDKDF (reference sequence). After removal of 5 bases from V and 4 bases from J, the junction contained 20 bases not matched to a gene. The CDR3 sequence is 19 residues long. CDR3 bases: TGTGCCACCAGCGGCCTTCCCCTGGTTTTGGCGGGAGGCCCAGATACGCAGTATTTT. As protein: CATSGLPLVLAGGPDTQYF.

The chain carries TRBV18 and TRBJ1-2, with 7 bases fitting TRBD1. V was clipped by 3 bases and J by 6 bases; unmatched bases: 13. CDR1 is KGHSH, CDR2 LQKENI, per germline. The length of the CDR3 is 16 residues. The chain's CDR3 is CASSPDMNRGMDGYTF. CDR3 nucleotides: TGTGCCAGCTCACCGGATATGAACAGGGGAATGGATGGCTACACCTTC.

The V call is TRBV9, the J call TRBJ2-3; D gene ambiguous. There are 14 residues in the CDR3. The V end was cut by 0 bases, the J end by 0 bases, with 5 bases between. Germline V gene lookup returns CDR1 SGDLS and CDR2 YYNGEE. The CDR3 DNA follows: TGTGCCAGCAGCGTAGCTAGTAGCACAGATACGCAGTATTTT. Amino acids: CASSVASSTDTQYF. The variable domain in full, with the rest retrieved from reference TRBV9 and TRBJ2-3, is DSGVTQTPKHLITATGQRVTLRCSPRSGDLSVYWYQQSLDQGLQFLIQYYNGEERAKGNILERFSAQQFPDLHSELNLSSLELGDSALYFCASSVASSTDTQYFGPGTRLTVL.

V usage is TRBV30 and J usage is TRBJ2-2, with 9 bases fitting TRBD1. The CDR3 length is 15 residues. With V trimmed by 3 bases and J by 5 bases, 7 bases remained unmatched. Germline V gene lookup returns CDR1 GTSNPN and CDR2 SVGIG (reference sequence). The CDR3 is CAWRRDRVETGELFF. The CDR3 DNA sequence: TGTGCCTGGAGGAGGGACAGGGTGGAAACCGGGGAGCTGTTTTTT.

The CDR3 region has the DNA TGTGCCAGCAGCCCGACAGGGGTAGGGCTCACTGAAGCTTTCTTT. Encoded protein: CASSPTGVGLTEAFF. The chain links TRBV7-3 to TRBJ1-1, with 8 positions matching TRBD1. Germline V CDR1 and CDR2: SGHTA, FQGTGA. The CDR3 is made up of 15 amino acids. V gave up 5 bases and J gave up 4 bases; unmatched junction bases: 9.

The chain joins TRBV9 to TRBJ2-5; maybe TRBD2 (5 bases). V dropped 4 bases and J dropped 1 base, with 8 bases sitting between them. The V gene's germline CDR1 is SGDLS and CDR2 YYNGEE. The CDR3 contains 13 residues. CDR3 coding DNA: TGTGCCAGCAGCTCTCGGGGCCAAGAGACCCAGTACTTC. Its translation is CASSSRGQETQYF.

The chain recombines TRBV7-6 with TRBJ2-2; D is unclear. The CDR3 totals 12 residues. The V end lost 6 bases, the J end lost 5 bases, and 7 bases lay between the germline ends. CDR1 SGHVS and CDR2 FNYEAQ come from the germline V gene. The CDR3 DNA reads as TGTGCCAGCAGACGAACTACCGGGGAGCTGTTTTTT. Amino acids: CASRRTTGELFF.

The sample holds one count of this clone. This rearrangement joins TRBV5-1 to TRBJ2-1; 9 nucleotides line up with TRBD1. Per germline, CDR1 SGHRS and CDR2 YFSETQ. V gave up 0 bases and J gave up 6 bases; unmatched junction bases: 4. The CDR3 covers 15 residues. DNA of the CDR3: TGCGCCAGCAGCTTGGTGGGGACAGGGCCCAATGAGCAGTTCTTC. Translating gives CASSLVGTGPNEQFF.

The chain is built from TRBV30 and TRBJ1-2; D perhaps matches TRBD1 (6 bases). This CDR3 contains 15 residues. V lost 2 bases and J 7 bases, leaving 20 bases between the germline ends. CDR1 GTSNPN and CDR2 SVGIG come from the germline V gene (reference sequence). In DNA form, the CDR3 reads TGTGCCTGGAGTACGATGTCCTCAGGGGTTGGTGGCTACACCTTC. Its protein product is CAWSTMSSGVGGYTF.

This clone was counted a few times. This chain joins TRBV9 and TRBJ2-1; TRBD2 matches 11 bases. The CDR3 runs to 17 residues. Per germline, CDR1 SGDLS and CDR2 YYNGEE. Trimming removed 0 bases from V and 7 bases from J; junction bases left unmatched: 9. The chain's CDR3 is CASSVDVIAGGGNEQFF. The CDR3 nucleotides read TGTGCCAGCAGCGTAGACGTCATAGCGGGGGGGGGAAATGAGCAGTTCTTC. The whole variable domain, remainder taken from reference TRBV9 and TRBJ2-1, is DSGVTQTPKHLITATGQRVTLRCSPRSGDLSVYWYQQSLDQGLQFLIQYYNGEERAKGNILERFSAQQFPDLHSELNLSSLELGDSALYFCASSVDVIAGGGNEQFFGPGTRLTVL.

The rearrangement joins TRBV5-1 to TRBJ2-1, with 12 bases identical to TRBD2. The V gene end was trimmed by 1 base and the J gene end by 7 bases; junction bases not matched to a gene: 6. Germline assignment: CDR1 SGHRS and CDR2 YFSETQ. This CDR3 has 16 amino acids. CDR3 sequence (DNA): TGCGCCAGCAGCTTGCGAGCTAGCGGGGGGGCTAATGAGCAGTTCTTC. Protein product: CASSLRASGGANEQFF.

The chain carries TRBV18 and TRBJ2-7, with D possibly TRBD1 on 5 matching bases. Germline lookup yields CDR1 KGHSH and CDR2 LQKENI. The CDR3 contains 20 residues. Trimming removed 6 bases at V and 1 base at J, with 31 bases between. Here the CDR3 reads CASSQTGFPHIFFSSYEQYF. In nucleotides, the CDR3 is TGTGCCAGCTCTCAAACAGGTTTCCCACACATTTTTTTCAGTTCCTACGAGCAGTACTTC. Filled out from reference TRBV18 and TRBJ2-7, the complete variable domain reads NAGVMQNPRHLVRRRGQEARLRCSPMKGHSHVYWYRQLPEEGLKFMVYLQKENIIDESGMPKERFSAEFPKEGPSILRIQQVVRGDSAAYFCASSQTGFPHIFFSSYEQYFGPGTRLTVT.

The genes are TRBV7-2 and TRBJ2-7, with 7 nucleotides matching TRBD2. This CDR3 is 15 amino acids long. Germline CDR1 reads SGHTA; CDR2 reads FQGNSA. The trim removed 1 base at V and 1 base at J, leaving 4 bases unmatched. CDR3 sequence reads: CASSLGTSLSYEQYF. CDR3 nucleotides: TGTGCCAGCAGCTTAGGGACTAGTCTGTCCTACGAGCAGTACTTC.

The chain employs TRBV6-1 and TRBJ1-1; perhaps TRBD1 as D (6 bases). V gave up 6 bases and J gave up 2 bases, with 13 bases separating them. Germline V lookup: CDR1 MNHNS, CDR2 SASEGT. The CDR3 runs to 14 residues. In DNA, the CDR3 is TGTGCCAGCAGGATACAGGGAAGTAACACTGAAGCTTTCTTT. Its protein product is CASRIQGSNTEAFF.

The chain joins TRBV27 to TRBJ2-7; a possible D gene is TRBD1 (6 bases). Trimming took off 0 bases at V and 7 bases at J, with 16 bases between the two ends. The CDR3 sequence is 15 residues long. CDR1 is MNHEY, CDR2 SMNVEV, per germline (reference sequence). This CDR3 is CASSLSLGALKEQYF. The CDR3 bases are TGTGCCAGCAGTTTATCCTTGGGGGCCCTTAAAGAGCAGTACTTC.

The J gene is TRBJ2-2, the V gene TRBV4-3, with D hard to call. CDR1 is LGHNA and CDR2 is YSLEER in the germline V gene. The CDR3 is 12 residues long. Trimming pared 4 bases from V and 2 bases from J, leaving 2 bases between. CDR3 amino acids: CASSPNTGELFF. CDR3 bases: TGCGCCAGCAGCCCTAACACCGGGGAGCTGTTTTTT.

The chain employs TRBV12-5 and TRBJ2-1; tentatively, D is TRBD2 (5 bases). The germline V and J ends were trimmed by 1 base and 12 bases, with 10 bases remaining between them. The CDR3 is made up of 12 amino acids. CDR1 is LGHNT and CDR2 is FRNRAP in the germline V gene. The CDR3 DNA follows: TGTGCTAGTGGTTTGGACCCCGGAGGGCAGTTCTTC. Amino acids: CASGLDPGGQFF.

The chain links TRBV27 to TRBJ2-7; TRBD1 matches 11 bases. The V gene's germline CDR1 is MNHEY and CDR2 SMNVEV (reference sequence). This CDR3 contains 14 residues. V trimming: 6 bases; J trimming: 2 bases; junction bases outside the gene matches: 3. The CDR3 protein is CASRTGQGAYEQYF. The CDR3 DNA is TGTGCCAGCAGGACGGGACAGGGGGCCTACGAGCAGTACTTC.

The chain recombines TRBV7-9 with TRBJ1-4; D is undetermined. The CDR3 is 15 amino acids. V shed 0 bases and J shed 1 base, with 6 bases lying between them. From germline, CDR1 is SEHNR and CDR2 FQNEAQ (reference sequence). Written as DNA, the CDR3 is TGTGCCAGCAGCTTAGCCGGTGTAACTAATGAAAAACTGTTTTTT. It is translated as CASSLAGVTNEKLFF. Combining the CDR3 with reference TRBV7-9 and TRBJ1-4 gives the whole variable domain DTGVSQNPRHKITKRGQNVTFRCDPISEHNRLYWYRQTLGQGPEFLTYFQNEAQLEKSRLLSDRFSAERPKGSFSTLEIQRTEQGDSAMYLCASSLAGVTNEKLFFGSGTQLSVL.

The V and J genes are TRBV27 and TRBJ2-2; no clear D. The length of the CDR3 is 12 residues. In germline, CDR1 is MNHEY, CDR2 SMNVEV (reference sequence). V lost 10 bases and J lost 4, with 10 bases in between. The CDR3 sequence: CATLPSTGELFF. DNA of the CDR3: TGTGCCACCCTTCCTTCCACCGGGGAGCTGTTTTTT.

This chain's CDR3 is CASRTTGQGVGYTF. The CDR3 DNA reads as TGTGCCAGCAGGACAACCGGACAGGGTGTTGGCTACACCTTC. This sequence joins TRBV7-2 and TRBJ1-2, with TRBD1 matching 8 bases. V trimming: 6 bases; J trimming: 7 bases; junction bases outside the gene matches: 10. The length of the CDR3 is 14 residues. Per the germline V gene, CDR1 is SGHTA and CDR2 is FQGNSA.

V usage is TRBV7-2 and J usage is TRBJ2-1; D is possibly TRBD2 (5 bases). CDR3 length: 12 amino acids. Germline V gene data show CDR1 as SGHTA and CDR2 as FQGNSA. V dropped 1 base and J dropped 7 bases, with 5 bases sitting between them. CDR3 loop: CASSLGRNEQFF. The CDR3 DNA sequence: TGTGCCAGCAGCTTAGGGAGGAATGAGCAGTTCTTC.

The CDR3 region has the DNA TGTGCCAGCAGCCAAGCGTCGACTAGCGTGCCTTACGAGCAGTACTTC. It translates to CASSQASTSVPYEQYF. This chain connects TRBV14 to TRBJ2-7; 8 bases are a match to TRBD2. CDR3 length equals 16 residues. Looked up from germline, CDR1 is SGHDN and CDR2 is FVKESK. J was trimmed by 4 bases and V by 1 base; bases with no gene match: 9.

The rearrangement uses TRBV18 and TRBJ2-3; the D is unclear. The CDR3 covers 15 residues. Trimming removed 0 bases from V and 0 bases from J, with 7 bases in between. Germline V lookup: CDR1 KGHSH, CDR2 LQKENI. As DNA, the CDR3 is TGTGCCAGCTCACCACCCCTCCTCAGCACAGATACGCAGTATTTT. Translating it yields CASSPPLLSTDTQYF.

The chain employs TRBV5-1 and TRBJ2-1; no firm D call. The CDR3 is 17 residues long. The ends were cut back, 1 base at V and 0 bases at J, with 14 bases in the middle. In germline, CDR1 is SGHRS, CDR2 YFSETQ. CDR3 DNA sequence: TGCGCCAGCAGCTTGAGTACTATCGCGAGCTCCTACAATGAGCAGTTCTTC. It translates to CASSLSTIASSYNEQFF.

This rearrangement joins TRBV11-3 to TRBJ2-7; no definite D call. This CDR3 comprises 13 residues. Trimming left V 0 bases short and J 2 bases short, with 5 bases between. Germline-derived CDR1 and CDR2 are SGHNT and YENEEA. CDR3 DNA: TGTGCCAGCAGCTTAGACAGGACCTACGAGCAGTACTTC. It yields the protein CASSLDRTYEQYF.

The table lists this clone with a count of one. The chain links TRBV7-9 to TRBJ1-2, with 8 bases aligning to TRBD1. Germline V gene data show CDR1 as SEHNR and CDR2 as FQNEAQ (reference sequence). The V gene end was trimmed by 3 bases and the J gene end by 2 bases; junction bases not matched to a gene: 5. The CDR3 extends over 15 amino acids. The CDR3 DNA sequence: TGTGCCAGCAGCTTCTATCGGACAGGGAACTATGGCTACACCTTC. This sequence encodes CASSFYRTGNYGYTF.

This clone was detected only once. This sample also contains other DNA sequences that code for the same CDR3. The chain is built from TRBV5-1 and TRBJ1-3, with D unclear. Germline CDR1 reads SGHRS; CDR2 reads YFSETQ. Trimming pared 0 bases from V and 1 base from J, leaving 8 bases between. The CDR3 has 15 residues. The DNA of the CDR3 is TGCGCCAGCAGCTTGGTTACGGGTTCTGGAAACACCATATATTTT. Its translation: CASSLVTGSGNTIYF. The full variable domain, completed using reference TRBV5-1 and TRBJ1-3, is KAGVTQTPRYLIKTRGQQVTLSCSPISGHRSVSWYQQTPGQGLQFLFEYFSETQRNKGNFPGRFSGRQFSNSRSEMNVSTLELGDSALYLCASSLVTGSGNTIYFGEGSWLTVV.